Shown below are 8 T cell receptor beta chains from a single sample sequenced in a study of early T cells in non-severe SARS-CoV-2 infection. TCRdb passed the 5' RACE reads through MiXCR, listing each CDR3 protein once. The top ten clones hold approximately 1.4% of a sample with about 64,000 distinct CDR3 sequences, around an eighth of them seen once. The sequencing here drew on whole blood, taken at baseline. The receptors were sampled from an adult who was a healthcare worker with PCR-confirmed SARS-CoV-2 infection or an uninfected control (not recorded which).

This clonotype was seen a handful of times. The chain carries TRBV6-5 and TRBJ2-7, with D hard to call. This CDR3 is built from 15 residues. Trimming took off 0 bases at V and 6 bases at J, with 15 bases between the two ends. CDR1 MNHEY and CDR2 SVGAGI come from the germline V gene. CDR3 amino acids: CASSYSVRGTSEQYF. CDR3 bases: TGTGCCAGCAGTTACTCGGTTCGCGGAACGAGCGAGCAGTACTTC.

Only a few counts were recorded for this clonotype. The rearrangement uses TRBV5-1 and TRBJ2-7; tentatively, D is TRBD2 (5 bases). CDR1 is SGHRS, CDR2 YFSETQ, per germline. V lost 4 bases, J lost 2 bases, and 10 bases lay in between. The CDR3 spans 13 residues. CDR3 region: CASSAGTPYEQYF. The DNA for the CDR3 is TGCGCCAGCAGCGCGGGCACCCCCTACGAGCAGTACTTC. Drawing the rest from reference TRBV5-1 and TRBJ2-7, the complete variable domain is KAGVTQTPRYLIKTRGQQVTLSCSPISGHRSVSWYQQTPGQGLQFLFEYFSETQRNKGNFPGRFSGRQFSNSRSEMNVSTLELGDSALYLCASSAGTPYEQYFGPGTRLTVT.

There are a few counts of this clonotype. This chain connects TRBV10-3 to TRBJ2-3; D not certain. This CDR3 comprises 14 residues. CDR1 is ENHRY and CDR2 is SYGVKD in the germline V gene. The V gene lost 1 base and the J gene lost 5 bases, with 10 bases spanning the gap. The CDR3 here is CAISELPGVDTQYF. CDR3 coding DNA: TGTGCCATCAGTGAGTTGCCGGGCGTAGATACGCAGTATTTT.

The rearrangement links TRBV4-3 to TRBJ2-1; TRBD2 might be the D (6 bases). The CDR3 is 12 residues long. V was clipped by 0 bases and J by 12 bases, with 9 bases between them. Germline V gives CDR1 LGHNA, CDR2 YSLEER. CDR3 residues: CASSQDRDWQFF. The CDR3 region has the DNA TGCGCCAGCAGCCAAGATCGGGACTGGCAGTTCTTC.

This clonotype came up a few times. The chain couples TRBV7-8 to TRBJ2-3; D is undetermined. This CDR3 has 14 residues. Trimming removed 0 bases at V and 4 bases at J, with 8 bases between. CDR1 is SGHVS, CDR2 FQNEAQ, per germline. The CDR3 protein is CASSLAGSSDTQYF. The CDR3 bases are TGTGCCAGCAGCTTAGCGGGGTCATCAGATACGCAGTATTTT.

The chain carries TRBV2 and TRBJ2-2; D uncertain. The germline CDR1 and CDR2 sequences are SNHLY and FYNNEI. The length of the CDR3 is 13 residues. The germline V and J ends were trimmed by 6 bases and 6 bases, with 11 bases remaining between them. The CDR3 is CASRIVAPGELFF. In DNA, the CDR3 is TGTGCCAGCAGAATTGTAGCCCCCGGGGAGCTGTTTTTT.

The chain is built from TRBV29-1 and TRBJ1-3, with D tentatively TRBD1 (5 bases). Trimming cost V 1 base and J 2 bases, with 9 bases left between them. The CDR3 covers 14 residues. The germline CDR1 and CDR2 sequences are SQVTM and ANQGSEA. CDR3 sequence (DNA): TGCAGCGTTGAAGTGGGGCAGACTGGAAACACCATATATTTT. Amino acid sequence: CSVEVGQTGNTIYF.

J is TRBJ2-7 and V is TRBV11-3, with TRBD1 identical over 11 bases. Germline lookup yields CDR1 SGHNT and CDR2 YENEEA. This CDR3 comprises 14 residues. V was clipped by 1 base and J by 6 bases; unmatched bases: 2. This CDR3 reads CASSLAGQGGEQYF. In nucleotides, the CDR3 is TGTGCCAGCAGCTTAGCGGGACAGGGGGGCGAGCAGTACTTC.